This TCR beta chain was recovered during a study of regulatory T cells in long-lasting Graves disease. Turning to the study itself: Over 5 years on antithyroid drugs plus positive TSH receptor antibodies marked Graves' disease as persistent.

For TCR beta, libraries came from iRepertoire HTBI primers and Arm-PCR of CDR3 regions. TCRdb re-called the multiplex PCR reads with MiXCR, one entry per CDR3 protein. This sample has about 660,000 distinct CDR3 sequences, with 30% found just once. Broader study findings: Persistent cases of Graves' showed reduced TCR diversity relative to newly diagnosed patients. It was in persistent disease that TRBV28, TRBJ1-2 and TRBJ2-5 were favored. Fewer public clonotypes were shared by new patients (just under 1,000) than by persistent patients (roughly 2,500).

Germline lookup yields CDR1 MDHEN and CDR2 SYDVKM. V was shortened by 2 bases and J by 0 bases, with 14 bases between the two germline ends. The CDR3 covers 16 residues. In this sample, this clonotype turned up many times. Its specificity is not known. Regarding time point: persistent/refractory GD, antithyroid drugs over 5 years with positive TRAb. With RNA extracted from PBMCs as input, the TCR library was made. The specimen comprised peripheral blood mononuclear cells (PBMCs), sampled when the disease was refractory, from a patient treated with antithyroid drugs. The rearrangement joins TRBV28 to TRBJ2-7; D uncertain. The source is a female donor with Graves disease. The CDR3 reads CASSLTRLPHSYEQYF. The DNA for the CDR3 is TGTGCCAGCAGTTTAACCCGACTCCCACACTCCTACGAGCAGTACTTC.